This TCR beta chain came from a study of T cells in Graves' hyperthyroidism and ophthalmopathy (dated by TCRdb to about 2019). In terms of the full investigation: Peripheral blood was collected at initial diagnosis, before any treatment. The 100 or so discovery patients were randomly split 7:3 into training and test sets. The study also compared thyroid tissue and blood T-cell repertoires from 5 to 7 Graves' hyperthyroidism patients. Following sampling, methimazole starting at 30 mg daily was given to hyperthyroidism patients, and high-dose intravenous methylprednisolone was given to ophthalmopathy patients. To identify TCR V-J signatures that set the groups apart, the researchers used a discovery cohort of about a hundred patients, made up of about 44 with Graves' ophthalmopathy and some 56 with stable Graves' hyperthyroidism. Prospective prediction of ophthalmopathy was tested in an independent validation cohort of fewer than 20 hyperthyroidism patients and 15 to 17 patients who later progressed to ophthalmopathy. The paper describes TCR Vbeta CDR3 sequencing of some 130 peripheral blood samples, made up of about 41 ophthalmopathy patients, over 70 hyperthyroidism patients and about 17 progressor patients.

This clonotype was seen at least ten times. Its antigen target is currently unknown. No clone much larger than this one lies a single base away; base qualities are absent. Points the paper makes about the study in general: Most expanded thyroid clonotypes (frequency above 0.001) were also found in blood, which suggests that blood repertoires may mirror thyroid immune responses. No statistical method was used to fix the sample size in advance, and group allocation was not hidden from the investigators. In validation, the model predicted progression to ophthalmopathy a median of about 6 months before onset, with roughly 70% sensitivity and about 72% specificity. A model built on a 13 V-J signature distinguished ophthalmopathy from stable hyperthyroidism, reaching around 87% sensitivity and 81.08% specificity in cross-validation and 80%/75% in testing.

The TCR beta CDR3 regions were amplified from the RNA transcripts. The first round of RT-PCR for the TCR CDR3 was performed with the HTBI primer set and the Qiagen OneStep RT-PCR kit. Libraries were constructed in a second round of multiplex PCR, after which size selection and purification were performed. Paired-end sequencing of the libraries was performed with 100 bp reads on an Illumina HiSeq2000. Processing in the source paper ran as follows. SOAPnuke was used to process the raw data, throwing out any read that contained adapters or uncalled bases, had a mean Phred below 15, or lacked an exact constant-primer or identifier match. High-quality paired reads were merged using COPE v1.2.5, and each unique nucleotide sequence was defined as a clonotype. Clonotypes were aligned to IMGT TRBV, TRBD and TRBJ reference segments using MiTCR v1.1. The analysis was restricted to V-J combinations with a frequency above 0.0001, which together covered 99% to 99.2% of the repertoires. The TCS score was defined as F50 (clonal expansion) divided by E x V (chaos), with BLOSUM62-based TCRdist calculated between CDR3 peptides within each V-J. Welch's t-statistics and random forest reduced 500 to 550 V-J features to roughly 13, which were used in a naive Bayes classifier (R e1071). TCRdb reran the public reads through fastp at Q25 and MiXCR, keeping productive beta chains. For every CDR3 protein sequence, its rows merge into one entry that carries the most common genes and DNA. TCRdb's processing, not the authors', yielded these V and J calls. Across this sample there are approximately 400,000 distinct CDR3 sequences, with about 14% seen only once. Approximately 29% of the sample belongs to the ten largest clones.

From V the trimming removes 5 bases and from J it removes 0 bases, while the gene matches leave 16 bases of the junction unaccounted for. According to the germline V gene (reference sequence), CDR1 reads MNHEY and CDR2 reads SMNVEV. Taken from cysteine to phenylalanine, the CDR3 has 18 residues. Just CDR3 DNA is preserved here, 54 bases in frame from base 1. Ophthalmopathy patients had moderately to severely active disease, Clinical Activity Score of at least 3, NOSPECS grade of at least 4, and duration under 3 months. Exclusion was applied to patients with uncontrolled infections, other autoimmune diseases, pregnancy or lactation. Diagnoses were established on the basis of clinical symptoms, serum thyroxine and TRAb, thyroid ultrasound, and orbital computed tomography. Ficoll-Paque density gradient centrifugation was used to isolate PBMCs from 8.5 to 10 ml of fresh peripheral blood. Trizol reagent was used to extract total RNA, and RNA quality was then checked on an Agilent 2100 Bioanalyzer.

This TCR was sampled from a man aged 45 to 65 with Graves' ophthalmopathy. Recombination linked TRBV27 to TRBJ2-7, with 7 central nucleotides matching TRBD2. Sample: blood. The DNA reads TGTGCCAGCAGTCCCGACAAGGGAGGGTTACCGAGCTCCTACGAGCAGTACTTC. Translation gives CASSPDKGGLPSSYEQYF.